This T cell receptor (beta chain) was captured by sequencing in a study of radiation and T cells in renal cell carcinoma. Profiled with immunoSEQ multiplex PCR; TCRdb holds only in-frame clones, not every one. The sample yields about 16,000 clones, 58% seen once. The sample's treatment: treatment-naive control, cytoreductive nephrectomy. Treatment-naive patients without radiation supplied the control tumors at nephrectomy. The sequence derives from a man in his forties or fifties with renal cell carcinoma. The sequences come from tumor tissue, collected from a patient whose treatment was nephrectomy without radiotherapy.

CDR3 DNA sequence: TGTGCCAGCAGCCTGAAACAGGGTGGGAATGAAAAACTGTTTTTT. Protein: CASSLKQGGNEKLFF. This sequence joins TRBV5-4 and TRBJ1-4, with D possibly being TRBD1 (6 bases). V was shortened by 4 bases and J by 5 bases, with 15 bases between the two germline ends. The CDR3 length is 15 residues. Germline values: CDR1 SGHNT, CDR2 YYREEE (reference sequence).